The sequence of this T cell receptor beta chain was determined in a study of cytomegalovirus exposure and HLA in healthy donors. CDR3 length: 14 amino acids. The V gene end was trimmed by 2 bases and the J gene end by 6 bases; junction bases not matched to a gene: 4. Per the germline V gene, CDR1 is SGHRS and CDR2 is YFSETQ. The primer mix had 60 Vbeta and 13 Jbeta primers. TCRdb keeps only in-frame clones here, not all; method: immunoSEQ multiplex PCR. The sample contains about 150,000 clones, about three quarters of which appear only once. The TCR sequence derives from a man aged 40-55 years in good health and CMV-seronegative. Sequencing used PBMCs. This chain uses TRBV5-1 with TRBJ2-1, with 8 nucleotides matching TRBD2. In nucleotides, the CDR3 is TGCGCCAGCAGCTTACAGACTAGCGTCAATGAGCAGTTCTTC. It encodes CASSLQTSVNEQFF.